This T cell receptor beta chain is from a study of blood T cell repertoires in COVID-19. Study-level information: Sites across the United States, Italy and Spain contributed samples from acute and convalescent COVID-19. PBMCs, B-cell-depleted T cells, or T cells provided the cDNA or gDNA that made up the material.

Authors' data handling: Counts of nucleated cells, estimated from reference gene primer amplification, were obtained. The protocol was immunoSEQ multiplex PCR, while the TCRdb copy is restricted to in-frame clones and leaves out a portion. The DNA gave D and trimming, while V, J and clone size come from that table. The profile covers 55,000 to 65,000 clones, with approximately 89% appearing a single time and roughly 45% taken by the ten largest. A Seattle source enrolled patients during active infection and followed them longitudinally. The sample comprised peripheral blood. The receptor's source is a woman aged 60 to 75 with COVID-19, enrolled during active disease.

The CDR3 DNA reads TGTGCCTGGAGTAGCTCAGGTGGCTACAATGAGCAGTTCTTC. It specifies CAWSSSGGYNEQFF. The chain combines TRBV30 with TRBJ2-1, with no clear D. Germline loops: CDR1 GTSNPN, CDR2 SVGIG (reference sequence). Between the trimmed V and J ends, which lost 2 bases and 3 bases, there was a span of 11 bases. The CDR3 length is 14 residues. Based on the CDR3 plus reference TRBV30 and TRBJ2-1, the full variable domain is SQTIHQWPATLVQPVGSPLSLECTVEGTSNPNLYWYRQAAGRGLQLLFYSVGIGQISSEVPQNLSASRPQDRQFILSSKKLLLSDSGFYLCAWSSSGGYNEQFFGPGTRLTVL.